This is a list of T cell receptor beta chains from one sample in a study of shared clonotypes between healthy human individuals. Using immunoSEQ multiplex PCR, the repertoire was profiled, and TCRdb retains in-frame clones only, with some absent. The sample has some 2,000,000 clones, almost 96% seen once; the top ten hold less than 0.15%. Input material: naive CD4+ T cells sorted from blood. These receptors all stem from a man aged 18-30 years in good health. The CDR3 runs from the conserved cysteine through the conserved F or W. A D gene is named only where the DNA matches it firmly. Expanded clones get a size class; other rows say once, few or many, or leave the size out.

clone_size	v_call	d_call	j_call	cdr3_nt	cdr3_aa
-	TRBV12-5	-	TRBJ1-1	TGTGCTAGTGGCCCCAACAAGGTCACTGAAGCTTTCTTT	CASGPNKVTEAFF
-	TRBV10-3	TRBD2	TRBJ2-3	TGTGCCATGTCGTCGCTAGCGGGGAGAGATACGCAGTATTTT	CAMSSLAGRDTQYF
-	TRBV7-2	TRBD1	TRBJ2-6	TGTGCCAGCAGTTTGGGACAGCTTCTGAGCTCTGGGGCCAACGTCCTGACTTTC	CASSLGQLLSSGANVLTF
-	TRBV28	-	TRBJ1-1	TGTGCCAGCAGTTTGGGTATTGGGTCCATGATGAACACTGAAGCTTTCTTT	CASSLGIGSMMNTEAFF
-	TRBV4-1	-	TRBJ2-7	TGCGCCAGCCACTCCCGGGACGTCAAGGGCTACGAGCAGTACTTC	CASHSRDVKGYEQYF
-	TRBV5-8	-	TRBJ2-7	TGTGCCAGCAGCCCGTACCCTGGGGAGCAGTACTTC	CASSPYPGEQYF
-	TRBV10-3	-	TRBJ2-2	TGTGCCATCAGTGAGTCGGGACGGGGCGGCACCGGGGAGCTGTTTTTT	CAISESGRGGTGELFF
once	TRBV19	TRBD1	TRBJ2-7	TGTGCCAGTAGTCCGACAGGGGAGCCCGCTTACGAGCAGTACTTC	CASSPTGEPAYEQYF
-	TRBV11-2	TRBD2	TRBJ2-3	TGTGCCAGCAGCTTAGATAGCGGGGGGCTACCCAATACGCAGTATTTT	CASSLDSGGLPNTQYF
-	TRBV5-1	TRBD1	TRBJ2-7	TGCGCCAGCAGCTTATCCGGGACAGGGGAAAGAGGGCAGTACTTC	CASSLSGTGERGQYF
-	TRBV6-5	-	TRBJ2-7	TGTGCCGTCTGGGCCAGCTCCTACGAGCAGTACTTC	CAVWASSYEQYF
-	TRBV28	TRBD1	TRBJ1-5	TGTGCCAGCAGTTCAGGCGCAGGGGGCTTAGGTCAGCCCCAGCATTTT	CASSSGAGGLGQPQHF
-	TRBV9	-	TRBJ2-2	TGTGCCAGCAGCGTAGGGAGCGGGCAAGGGGATGCCGGGGAGCTGTTTTTT	CASSVGSGQGDAGELFF
-	TRBV18	TRBD1	TRBJ2-7	TGTGCCAGCTCACAGGGTTTACAGGGGGCTCACGAGCAGTACTTC	CASSQGLQGAHEQYF
-	TRBV4-3	-	TRBJ1-5	TGCGCCAGCAGCCAAGATGGCCAGGTCAATCAGCCCCAGCATTTT	CASSQDGQVNQPQHF
once	TRBV5-1	-	TRBJ2-2	TGCGCCAGCAGCTGGACGAGGTGGGACACCGGGGAGCTGTTTTTT	CASSWTRWDTGELFF
once	TRBV10-3	-	TRBJ2-7	TGTGCCATCAGTGCCGGGAGATTGGGGGTCGAGCAGTACTTC	CAISAGRLGVEQYF
-	TRBV7-9	TRBD2	TRBJ2-3	TGTGCCAGCAGCGCCGGCGGGACTAGCGGGAGTCAACAGTATTTT	CASSAGGTSGSQQYF
once	TRBV30	-	TRBJ1-6	TGTGCCTGGGCGCCGTCCACAGATTCACCCCTCCACTTT	CAWAPSTDSPLHF
-	TRBV6-6	-	TRBJ2-7	TGTGCCAGCAGCCCCCCAGGCTCCTACGAGCAGTACTTC	CASSPPGSYEQYF
-	TRBV5-1	-	TRBJ2-5	TGCGCCAGCAGCGCGCCTAGTAGGGGGACCCAGTACTTC	CASSAPSRGTQYF
-	TRBV14	-	TRBJ2-7	TGTGCCAGCAGCCAGGACCCCTACGAGCAGTACTTC	CASSQDPYEQYF
-	TRBV25-1	-	TRBJ2-2	TGTGCCAGTGGGAACACCGGGGAGCTGTTTTTT	CASGNTGELFF
-	TRBV9	TRBD2	TRBJ2-7	TGTGCCAGCAGCGTAGAAGGTCCTAGCGGTACCTACGAGCAGTACTTC	CASSVEGPSGTYEQYF
-	TRBV10-3	-	TRBJ1-1	TGTGCCATCAGTGAGTCGGACAGATTGAACACTGAAGCTTTCTTT	CAISESDRLNTEAFF
-	TRBV28	-	TRBJ1-1	TGTGCCAGCAGACCTGGACAATTGAACACTGAAGCTTTCTTT	CASRPGQLNTEAFF